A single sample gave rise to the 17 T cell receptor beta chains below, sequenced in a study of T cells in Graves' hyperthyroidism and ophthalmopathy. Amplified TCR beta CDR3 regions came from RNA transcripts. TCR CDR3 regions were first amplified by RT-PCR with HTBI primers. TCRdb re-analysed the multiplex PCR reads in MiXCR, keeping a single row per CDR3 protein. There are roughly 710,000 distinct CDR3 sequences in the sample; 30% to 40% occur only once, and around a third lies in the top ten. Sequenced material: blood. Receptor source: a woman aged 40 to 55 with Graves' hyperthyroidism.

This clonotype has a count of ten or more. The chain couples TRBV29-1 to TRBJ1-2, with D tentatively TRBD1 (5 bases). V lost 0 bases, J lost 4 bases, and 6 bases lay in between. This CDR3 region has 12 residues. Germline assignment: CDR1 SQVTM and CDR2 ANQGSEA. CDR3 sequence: CSVEDQGYGYTF. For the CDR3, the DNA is TGCAGCGTTGAAGATCAGGGCTATGGCTACACCTTC.

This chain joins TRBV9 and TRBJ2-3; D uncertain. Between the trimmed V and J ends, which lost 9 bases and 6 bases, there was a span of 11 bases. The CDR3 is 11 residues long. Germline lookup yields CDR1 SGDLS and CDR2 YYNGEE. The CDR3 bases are TGTGCCACCACCCTGGGGGATACGCAGTATTTT. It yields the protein CATTLGDTQYF.

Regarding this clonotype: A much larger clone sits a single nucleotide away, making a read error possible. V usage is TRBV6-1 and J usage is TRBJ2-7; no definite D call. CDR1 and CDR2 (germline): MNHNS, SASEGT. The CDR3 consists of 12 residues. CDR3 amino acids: CAGSDVAAEQYF. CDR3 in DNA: TGTGCCGGCAGTGACGTGGCAGCTGAGCAGTACTTC.

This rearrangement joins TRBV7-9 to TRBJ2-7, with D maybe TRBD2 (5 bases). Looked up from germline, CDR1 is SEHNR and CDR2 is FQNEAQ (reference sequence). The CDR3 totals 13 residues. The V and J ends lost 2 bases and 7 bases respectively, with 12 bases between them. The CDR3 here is CASSLQEAGEQYF. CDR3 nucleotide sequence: TGTGCCAGCAGCTTACAGGAGGCCGGGGAGCAGTACTTC.

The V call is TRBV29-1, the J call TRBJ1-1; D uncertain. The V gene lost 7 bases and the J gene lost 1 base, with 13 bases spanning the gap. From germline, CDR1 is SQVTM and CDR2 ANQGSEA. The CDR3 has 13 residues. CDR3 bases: TGCAGCGCTAGCGGGATTAAGAACACTGAAGCTTTCTTT. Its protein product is CSASGIKNTEAFF.

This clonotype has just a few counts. CDR3 residues: CASGGSRNQPQHF. The CDR3 nucleotides are TGTGCCTCCGGAGGGTCGCGGAATCAGCCCCAGCATTTT. The genes are TRBV6-5 and TRBJ1-5; no clear D gene. The V end lost 11 bases, the J end lost 4 bases, and 15 bases lay between the germline ends. This CDR3 is 13 amino acids long. Germline V CDR1 and CDR2: MNHEY, SVGAGI.

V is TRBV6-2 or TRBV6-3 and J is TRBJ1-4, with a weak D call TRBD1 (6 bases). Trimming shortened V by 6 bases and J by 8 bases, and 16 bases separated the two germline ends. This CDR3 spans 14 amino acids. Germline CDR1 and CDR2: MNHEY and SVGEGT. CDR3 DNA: TGTGCCAGCAGGCAAAGGACAGAAAGGGAAAAACTGTTTTTT. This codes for CASRQRTEREKLFF.

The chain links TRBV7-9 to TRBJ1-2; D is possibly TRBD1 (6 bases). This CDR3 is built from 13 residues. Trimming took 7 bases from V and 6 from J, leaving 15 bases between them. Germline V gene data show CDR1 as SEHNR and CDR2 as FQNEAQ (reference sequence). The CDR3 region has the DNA TGTGCCAGCACTTCCGGGGGGGCGCATGGCTACACCTTC. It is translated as CASTSGGAHGYTF.

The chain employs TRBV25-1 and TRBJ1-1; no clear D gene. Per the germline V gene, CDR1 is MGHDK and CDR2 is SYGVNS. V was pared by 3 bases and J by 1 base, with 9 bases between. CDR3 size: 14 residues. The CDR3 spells CASSDWTKNTEAFF. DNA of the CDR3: TGTGCCAGCAGTGATTGGACCAAGAACACTGAAGCTTTCTTT. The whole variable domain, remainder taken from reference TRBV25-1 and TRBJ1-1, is EADIYQTPRYLVIGTGKKITLECSQTMGHDKMYWYQQDPGMELHLIHYSYGVNSTEKGDLSSESTVSRIRTEHFPLTLESARPSHTSQYLCASSDWTKNTEAFFGQGTRLTVV.

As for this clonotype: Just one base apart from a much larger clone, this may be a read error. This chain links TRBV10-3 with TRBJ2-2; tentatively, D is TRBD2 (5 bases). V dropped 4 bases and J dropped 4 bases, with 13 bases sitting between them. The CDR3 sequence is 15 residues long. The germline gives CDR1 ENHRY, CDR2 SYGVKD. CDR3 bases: TGTGCCATCAGTGGACTACGGGGTATCACCGGGGAGCTGTTTTTT. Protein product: CAISGLRGITGELFF.

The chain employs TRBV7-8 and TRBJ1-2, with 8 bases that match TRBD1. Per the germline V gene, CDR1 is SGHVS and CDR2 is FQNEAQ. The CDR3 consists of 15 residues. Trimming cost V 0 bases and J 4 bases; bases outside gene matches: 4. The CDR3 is CASSLATGESYGYTF. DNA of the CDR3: TGTGCCAGCAGCTTAGCGACAGGGGAGTCCTATGGCTACACCTTC.

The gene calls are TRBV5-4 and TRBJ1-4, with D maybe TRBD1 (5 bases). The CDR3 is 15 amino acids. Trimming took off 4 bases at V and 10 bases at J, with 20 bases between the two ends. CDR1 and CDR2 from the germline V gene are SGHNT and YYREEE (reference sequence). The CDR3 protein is CASSGPGTDFGKLFF. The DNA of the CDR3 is TGTGCCAGCAGCGGCCCCGGGACCGACTTCGGAAAACTGTTTTTT.

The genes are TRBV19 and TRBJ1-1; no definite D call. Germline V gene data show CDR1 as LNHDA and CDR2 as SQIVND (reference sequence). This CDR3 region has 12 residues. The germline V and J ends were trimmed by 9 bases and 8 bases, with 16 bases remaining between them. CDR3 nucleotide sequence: TGTGCCAGCAGCCAAGTCGACCGGGAAGCTTTCTTT. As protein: CASSQVDREAFF.

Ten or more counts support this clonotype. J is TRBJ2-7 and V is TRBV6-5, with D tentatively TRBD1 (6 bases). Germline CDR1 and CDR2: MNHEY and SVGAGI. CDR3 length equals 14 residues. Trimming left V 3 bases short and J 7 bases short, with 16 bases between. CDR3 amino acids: CASSYRLGAREQYF. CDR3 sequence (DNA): TGTGCCAGCAGTTATCGTCTGGGGGCAAGGGAGCAGTACTTC.

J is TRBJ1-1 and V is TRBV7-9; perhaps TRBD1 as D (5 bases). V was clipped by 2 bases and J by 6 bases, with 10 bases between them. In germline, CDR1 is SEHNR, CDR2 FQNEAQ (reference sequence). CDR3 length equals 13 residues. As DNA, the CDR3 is TGTGCCAGCAGCTTAAACGGGGGGTCTGAAGCTTTCTTT. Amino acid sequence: CASSLNGGSEAFF.

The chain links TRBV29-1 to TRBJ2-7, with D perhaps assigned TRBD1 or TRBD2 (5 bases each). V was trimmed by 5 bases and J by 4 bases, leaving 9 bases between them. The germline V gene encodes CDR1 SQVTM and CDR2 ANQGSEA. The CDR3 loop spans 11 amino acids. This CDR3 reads CSVRDGYEQYF. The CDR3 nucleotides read TGCAGCGTTAGGGACGGTTACGAGCAGTACTTC.

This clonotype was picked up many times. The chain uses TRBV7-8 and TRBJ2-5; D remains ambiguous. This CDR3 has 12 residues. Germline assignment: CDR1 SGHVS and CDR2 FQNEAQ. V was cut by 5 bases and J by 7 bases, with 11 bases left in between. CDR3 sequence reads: CASSPTAGTQYF. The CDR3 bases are TGTGCCAGCAGCCCAACAGCAGGGACCCAGTACTTC. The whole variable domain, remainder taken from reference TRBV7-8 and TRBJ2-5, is GAGVSQSPRYKVAKRGQDVALRCDPISGHVSLFWYQQALGQGPEFLTYFQNEAQLDKSGLPSDRFFAERPEGSVSTLKIQRTQQEDSAVYLCASSPTAGTQYFGPGTRLLVL.